Shown below are 2 T cell receptor beta chains from a single sample sequenced in a study of T cell changes during pregnancy in multiple sclerosis. Profiled with immunoSEQ multiplex PCR; TCRdb holds only in-frame clones, not every one. The sample includes 80,000 to 100,000 clones, about 93% of them seen just once. The sequencing used peripheral blood, collected after pregnancy. Every receptor here comes from a female donor with multiple sclerosis, enrolled in a pregnancy study.

J is TRBJ1-2 and V is TRBV21-1; TRBD1, as called in the table, went unchecked against the DNA. TRBV21-1 is a pseudogene. The CDR3 spans 17 residues. CDR3 sequence: CASSKADRGGVSYGYTF. CDR3 nucleotides: TGTGCCAGCAGCAAAGCTGACAGGGGCGGGGTTAGCTATGGCTACACCTTC.

The chain combines TRBV6-1 with TRBJ2-7; TRBD1 might be the D (5 bases). This CDR3 is built from 13 residues. Germline V gives CDR1 MNHNS, CDR2 SASEGT. Trimming pared 1 base from V and 4 bases from J, leaving 8 bases between. DNA for the CDR3: TGTGCCAGCAGTGAAGGGGGCCGGTACGAGCAGTACTTC. This encodes CASSEGGRYEQYF.